A selection of T cell receptor beta chains follows, all from one sample in a study of human T cells and chemical hapten exposure. TCRdb re-derived calls from the RACE reads in MiXCR, one entry per CDR3 protein. The data contain some 350,000 distinct CDR3 sequences, 6% to 7% of them singletons. Sequencing was performed on whole blood, taken in connection with sensitization to the hapten diphenylcyclopropenone (DPC). The source is a woman under 30 with alopecia areata. Some clones in this sample may be carry-over from other donors' samples. CDR3s include the opening cysteine and the closing phenylalanine or tryptophan. D genes are given only for firm matches.

CDR3 | J | D | V
CASTSGTDDYTGELFF | TRBJ2-2 | TRBD1 | TRBV13
CASSLSRGTSVRTDTQYF | TRBJ2-3 | TRBD2 | TRBV7-2
CASSLTEAGDGYTF | TRBJ1-2 | NA | TRBV18
CASGGLAGVGETQYF | TRBJ2-5 | TRBD2 | TRBV10-2
CASSQEGTGSNSPLHF | TRBJ1-6 | TRBD1 | TRBV4-2
CASSRGLAGATDTQYF | TRBJ2-3 | TRBD2 | TRBV7-2
CASSPRLWTDNEQFF | TRBJ2-1 | NA | TRBV7-2
CAISDNRGRNTEAFF | TRBJ1-1 | TRBD1 | TRBV10-3
CASSPPGTGNQPQHF | TRBJ1-5 | TRBD1 | TRBV18
CASSDPSGGAYEQYF | TRBJ2-7 | TRBD2 | TRBV25-1
CATTGGYGYTF | TRBJ1-2 | TRBD1 | TRBV12-3/TRBV12-4
CSVGQGEDGYTF | TRBJ1-2 | TRBD1 | TRBV29-1
CASKDRGNEQFF | TRBJ2-1 | NA | TRBV5-1
CATSDPPGNEQFF | TRBJ2-1 | NA | TRBV24-1
CASSSGTSGGSSYEQYF | TRBJ2-7 | TRBD2 | TRBV7-2
CASSLAQGFLEQYF | TRBJ2-7 | NA | TRBV12-3/TRBV12-4
CASRARTLETQYF | TRBJ2-5 | NA | TRBV19
CASSQDLGEYSSPLHF | TRBJ1-6 | NA | TRBV4-2
CASSSQGGPQHF | TRBJ1-5 | NA | TRBV12-3/TRBV12-4
CSAILGYSTDTQYF | TRBJ2-3 | NA | TRBV20-1
CASSLAPGYEQYF | TRBJ2-7 | NA | TRBV7-9
CASSYEGVGNQPQHF | TRBJ1-5 | NA | TRBV6-6
CASSARSQSSGNTIYF | TRBJ1-3 | NA | TRBV7-7
CASSYSIIRTNYGYTF | TRBJ1-2 | NA | TRBV6-5
CASSLVPSGGAYEQYF | TRBJ2-7 | TRBD2 | TRBV7-2
CASSEGQVNTEAFF | TRBJ1-1 | NA | TRBV25-1
CASSYSGDTAEKLFF | TRBJ1-4 | NA | TRBV6-5
CANSDLAKNIQYF | TRBJ2-4 | NA | TRBV11-2
CASSVLTGPYEQYF | TRBJ2-7 | TRBD1 | TRBV2
CARSQRGWQRRANNEQFF | TRBJ2-1 | NA | TRBV5-4
CASSSTGGRGTEAFF | TRBJ1-1 | TRBD1 | TRBV5-1
CASSIGTSGGTDTQYF | TRBJ2-3 | TRBD2 | TRBV7-9
CASSLGGTPSYEQYF | TRBJ2-7 | NA | TRBV12-3/TRBV12-4
CAWRRTGEMKEETQYF | TRBJ2-5 | TRBD1 | TRBV30
CASSVGGQGTDTQYF | TRBJ2-3 | TRBD1 | TRBV9
CASSPLAGGLYEQFF | TRBJ2-1 | TRBD2 | TRBV11-2